This T cell receptor beta chain appears in the sequencing data of a study of T cells in Graves' hyperthyroidism and ophthalmopathy. The CDR3 is 15 residues long. The J segment lost 0 bases and the V segment lost 6 bases, leaving 5 bases of the junction unmatched. Germline lookup yields CDR1 MGHDK and CDR2 SYGVNS. This clonotype was recorded a few times. Researchers took RNA transcripts and amplified the TCR beta CDR3 regions from them. Initially, a first-round RT-PCR of the TCR CDR3 employed the HTBI primer set. TCRdb re-analysed the multiplex PCR reads in MiXCR, keeping a single row per CDR3 protein. Here the sample spans 490,000 or so distinct CDR3 sequences, 15% to 20% being singletons.

The receptor's source is a woman aged 25 to 39 with Graves' ophthalmopathy. This chain joins TRBV25-1 and TRBJ2-3; 8 positions match TRBD2. Sequencing was performed on blood. Written as DNA, the CDR3 is TGTGCCAGCAGCGGACTAGCAGCTAGCACAGATACGCAGTATTTT. Translating gives CASSGLAASTDTQYF.